This T cell receptor beta chain is from a study of shared clonotypes between healthy human individuals. CDR3 length: 13 residues. V dropped 6 bases and J dropped 6 bases, with 12 bases sitting between them. Germline CDR1 reads SGHAT; CDR2 reads FQNNGV. CD45RO-negative, CCR7-selected cells formed the naive CD8 fraction, which excluded terminally differentiated effector memory CD45RA+ cells. Sorted-subset replicate PCR reactions were performed with about 210 ng DNA, corresponding to tens of thousands of T cell genomes. Measured with immunoSEQ multiplex PCR; TCRdb has only the in-frame clones, and not every one. The sample holds about 2 million clones, approximately 95% seen once.

Material: naive CD8+ T cells sorted from blood. The rearrangement joins TRBV11-2 to TRBJ2-1; D is undetermined. This receptor was taken from a man between 18 and 29 years old in good health. Written as DNA, the CDR3 is TGTGCCAGCAGTCCCTTACCGGGCAATGAGCAGTTCTTC. Translated: CASSPLPGNEQFF. Filled out from reference TRBV11-2 and TRBJ2-1, the complete variable domain reads EAGVAQSPRYKIIEKRQSVAFWCNPISGHATLYWYQQILGQGPKLLIQFQNNGVVDDSQLPKDRFSAERLKGVDSTLKIQPAKLEDSAVYLCASSPLPGNEQFFGPGTRLTVL.